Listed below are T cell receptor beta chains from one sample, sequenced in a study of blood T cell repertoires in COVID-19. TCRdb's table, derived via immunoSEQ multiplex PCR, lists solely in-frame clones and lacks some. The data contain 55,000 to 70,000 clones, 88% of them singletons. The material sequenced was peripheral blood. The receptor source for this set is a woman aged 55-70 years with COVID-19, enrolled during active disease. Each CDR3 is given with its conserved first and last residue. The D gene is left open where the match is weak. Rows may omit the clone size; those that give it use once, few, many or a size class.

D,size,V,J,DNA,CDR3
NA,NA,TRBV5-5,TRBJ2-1,TGTGCCAGCAGCTTAGTAGGGGGAGAGCAGTTCTTC,CASSLVGGEQFF
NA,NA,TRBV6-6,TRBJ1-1,TGTGCCAGCAGCCTCATGGGGGGGGTGAACACTGAAGCTTTCTTT,CASSLMGGVNTEAFF
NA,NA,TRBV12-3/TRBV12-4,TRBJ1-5,TGTGCCAGCAGACGGGAGAATCAGCCCCAGCATTTT,CASRRENQPQHF
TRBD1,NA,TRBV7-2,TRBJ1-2,TGTGCCAGCAGCGCGTGGGGACAGGGGGCTCTTGACTATGGCTACACCTTC,CASSAWGQGALDYGYTF
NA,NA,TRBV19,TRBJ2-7,TGTGCCAGTAGGCTGCAGGCGAGCTCCTACGAGCAGTACTTC,CASRLQASSYEQYF
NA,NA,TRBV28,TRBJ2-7,TGTGCCAGCAGTTTTCATGATTCGAGGGAGCAGTACTTC,CASSFHDSREQYF
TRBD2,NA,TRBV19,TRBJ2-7,TGTGCCAGTAGTATTTATAGCGGGGGACGAGGATACGAGCAGTACTTC,CASSIYSGGRGYEQYF
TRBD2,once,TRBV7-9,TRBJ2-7,TGTGCCAGCAGCCCGGCGGGGGCGGGAGGGTACGAGCAGTACTTC,CASSPAGAGGYEQYF
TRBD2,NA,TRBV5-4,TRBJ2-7,TGTGCCAGCAGTCCGGGACTAGCGGGCCCCTCTGGGGAGCAGTACTTC,CASSPGLAGPSGEQYF
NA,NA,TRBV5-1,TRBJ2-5,TGCGCCAGCAGCAACCGCCCGACAGAACAAGAGACCCAGTACTTC,CASSNRPTEQETQYF
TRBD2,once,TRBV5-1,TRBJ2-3,TGCGCCAGCAGCTCCAAGCGGGAGTTGGTGACAGATACGCAGTATTTT,CASSSKRELVTDTQYF
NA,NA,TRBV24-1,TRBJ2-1,TGTGCCACCAGTGACTCGTTAAATGAGCAGTTCTTC,CATSDSLNEQFF
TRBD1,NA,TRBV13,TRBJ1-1,TGTGCCAGCAGCTTAGGTGGGACAGGGGTTAGAGGCACTGAAGCTTTCTTT,CASSLGGTGVRGTEAFF
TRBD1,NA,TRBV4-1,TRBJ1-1,TGCGCCAGCAGCCAGAGGGGGCTCGGCTATACTGAAGCTTTCTTT,CASSQRGLGYTEAFF
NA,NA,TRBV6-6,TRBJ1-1,TGTGCCAGCAGTTACGACCTAACGGGGTACACTGAAGCTTTCTTT,CASSYDLTGYTEAFF
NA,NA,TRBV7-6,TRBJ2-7,TGTGCCAGCAGCCCCTCCGGGACAAAGCTCTCCTACGAGCAGTACTTC,CASSPSGTKLSYEQYF
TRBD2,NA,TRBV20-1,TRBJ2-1,TGCAGTGCTAGTCTAGCGGGAGGACCGACGCAGTTCTTC,CSASLAGGPTQFF
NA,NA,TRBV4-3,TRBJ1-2,TGCGCCAGCAGCCAACACCATACAGGCACAAGCTATGGCTACACCTTC,CASSQHHTGTSYGYTF
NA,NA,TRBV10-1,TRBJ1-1,TGCGCCAGCAGTGATTCAGGGACACCCAACACTGAAGCTTTCTTT,CASSDSGTPNTEAFF
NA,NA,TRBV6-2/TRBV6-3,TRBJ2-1,TGTGCCAGCAGTTACTCGGGCGCCTCCTACAATGAGCAGTTCTTC,CASSYSGASYNEQFF
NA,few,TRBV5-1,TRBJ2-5,TGCGCCAGCAGCGCAGGGACATCCCAAGAGACCCAGTACTTC,CASSAGTSQETQYF
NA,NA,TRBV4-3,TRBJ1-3,TGCGCCAGCAGCCAAGATGTGGCAGGGGATTTTGGAAACACCATATATTTT,CASSQDVAGDFGNTIYF
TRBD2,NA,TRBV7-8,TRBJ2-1,TGTGCCAGCACCGAGCGGGAGGGCTCCTACAATGAGCAGTTCTTC,CASTEREGSYNEQFF
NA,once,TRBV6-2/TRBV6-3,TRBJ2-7,TGTGCCAGCAGTACCTCCCTGGGACTGACCTACGAGCAGTACTTC,CASSTSLGLTYEQYF
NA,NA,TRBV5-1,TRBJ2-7,TGCGCCAGCAGCTTGGCCCCTGACACCCAATGGGCCCAGAGCTCCTACGAGCAGTACTTC,CASSLAPDTQWAQSSYEQYF
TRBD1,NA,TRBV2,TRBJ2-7,TGTGCCAGCACGGAAAGGACAGGGTTTAACGAGCAGTACTTC,CASTERTGFNEQYF
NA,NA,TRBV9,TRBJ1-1,TGTGCCAGCAGCTCGGGGGGGACTGAAGCTTTCTTT,CASSSGGTEAFF
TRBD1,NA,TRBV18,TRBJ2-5,TGTGCCAGCTCACCGGGACAGTTCCAAGAGACCCAGTACTTC,CASSPGQFQETQYF
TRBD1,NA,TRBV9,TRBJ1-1,TGTGCCAGCAGCGTAGGACAGGGGCCTTTTGAAGCTTTCTTT,CASSVGQGPFEAFF
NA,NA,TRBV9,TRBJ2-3,TGTGCCAGCAGCGGGCAGGTCCTTCCGGGGAGAGATACGCAGTATTTT,CASSGQVLPGRDTQYF
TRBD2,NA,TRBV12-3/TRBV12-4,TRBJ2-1,TGTGCCAGCAGTTTAATAGCGGGGATTTCGTTCTTC,CASSLIAGISFF
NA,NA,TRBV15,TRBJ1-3,TGTGCCACCAGCAGGCGAGGCGGGGGGGCTGGAAACACCATATATTTT,CATSRRGGGAGNTIYF
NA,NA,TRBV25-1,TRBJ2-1,TGTGCCAGCAGTGAGATACTCTACAATGAGCAGTTCTTC,CASSEILYNEQFF
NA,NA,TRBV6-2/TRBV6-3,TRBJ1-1,TGTGCCAGCAGTTTCAACGACAGGGAAGCTTTCTTT,CASSFNDREAFF
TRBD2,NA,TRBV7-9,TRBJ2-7,TGTGCCAGCAGCTTAACGAGCGGGAGGTCTTCCTACGAGCAGTACTTC,CASSLTSGRSSYEQYF
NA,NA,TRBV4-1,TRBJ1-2,TGCGCCAGCAGTATCTCAGTGTCGGGGGGCTATGGCTACACCTTC,CASSISVSGGYGYTF
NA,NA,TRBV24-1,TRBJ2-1,TGTGCCACCAGTGAAGCGCGGGGCTCCTACAATGAGCAGTTCTTC,CATSEARGSYNEQFF
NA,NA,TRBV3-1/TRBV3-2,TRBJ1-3,TGTGCCAGCAGCCCGACTCACTCTGGAAACACCATATATTTT,CASSPTHSGNTIYF
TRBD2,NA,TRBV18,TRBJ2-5,TGTGCCAGCTCACCAGGCTCTAGCGGGAGTGTGAAGGAGACCCAGTACTTC,CASSPGSSGSVKETQYF
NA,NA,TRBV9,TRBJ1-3,TGTGCCAGCAGCGTGAGCCTGGCTGGAAACACCATATATTTT,CASSVSLAGNTIYF
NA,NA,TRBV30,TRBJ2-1,TGTGCCTGGAGTCCCCCGGAGCCTATTAACAATGAGCAGTTCTTC,CAWSPPEPINNEQFF
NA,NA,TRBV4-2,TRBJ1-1,TGTGCCAGCAGTTTCCGGACAGATTGGAACACTGAAGCTTTCTTT,CASSFRTDWNTEAFF
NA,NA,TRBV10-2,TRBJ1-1,TGCGCCAGCAGCGGGCATGGGGGCGACCCTGAAGCTTTCTTT,CASSGHGGDPEAFF
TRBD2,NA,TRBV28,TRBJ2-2,TGTGCCAGCACCCCCCCGGGAGGTGAGAACACCGGGGAGCTGTTTTTT,CASTPPGGENTGELFF
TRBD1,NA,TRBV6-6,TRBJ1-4,TGTGCCAGCAGAGACAGGGGCCAGAATGAAAAACTGTTTTTT,CASRDRGQNEKLFF
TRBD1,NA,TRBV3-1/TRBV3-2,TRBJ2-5,TGTGCCAGCAGCCAAGGTATTGGACAGGGAATGGGGACCCAGTACTTC,CASSQGIGQGMGTQYF
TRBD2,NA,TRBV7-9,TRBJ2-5,TGTGCCAGCAGCCTCGGGGTAGCGGGAGGGGGACTCCAAGAGACCCAGTACTTC,CASSLGVAGGGLQETQYF
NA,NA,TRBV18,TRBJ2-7,TGTGCCAGCTCACCAAAACAGGGGGGGCCTTACGAGCAGTACTTC,CASSPKQGGPYEQYF
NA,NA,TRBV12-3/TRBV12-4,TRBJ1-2,TGTGCCAGCAGTTTATGGCGTTACGGGGGCTACACCTTC,CASSLWRYGGYTF
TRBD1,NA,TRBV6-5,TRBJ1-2,TGTGCCAGCAGTCCCGGGACAGGGAATCGCTACACCTTC,CASSPGTGNRYTF
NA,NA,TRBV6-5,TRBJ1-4,TGTGCCAGCAGTTCACAGACAGCCACAAATGAAAAACTGTTTTTT,CASSSQTATNEKLFF